This TCR beta chain was captured in a study of tumor-infiltrating lymphocytes in localized non-small cell lung cancer. The V end was cut by 4 bases, the J end by 9 bases, with 19 bases between. The CDR3 has 15 residues. The germline V gene encodes CDR1 SGHTA and CDR2 FQGNSA. This clone was counted a few times. Clones were sequenced by immunoSEQ multiplex PCR, and TCRdb holds only the in-frame ones, with some missing. The sample holds approximately 13,000 clones, about 77% seen once. The sequence was collected from a human donor with non-small cell lung cancer. Input material: lung tumor tissue. The chain couples TRBV7-2 to TRBJ2-1, with D uncertain. The CDR3 coding sequence is TGTGCCAGCAGCTCCAGCTACCTCGTCACATTTGAGCAGTTCTTC. Encoded protein: CASSSSYLVTFEQFF.